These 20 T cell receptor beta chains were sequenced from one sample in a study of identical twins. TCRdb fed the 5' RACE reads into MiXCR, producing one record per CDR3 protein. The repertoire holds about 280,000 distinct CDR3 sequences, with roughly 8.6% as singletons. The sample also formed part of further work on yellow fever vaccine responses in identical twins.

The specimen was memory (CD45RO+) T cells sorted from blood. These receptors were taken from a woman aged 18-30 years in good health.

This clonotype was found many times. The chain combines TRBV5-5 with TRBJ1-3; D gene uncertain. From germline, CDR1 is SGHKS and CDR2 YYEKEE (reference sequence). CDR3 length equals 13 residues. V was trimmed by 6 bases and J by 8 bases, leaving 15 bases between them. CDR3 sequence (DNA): TGTGCCAGCAAACCGGCAGCCGGGGACACCATATATTTT. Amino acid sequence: CASKPAAGDTIYF.

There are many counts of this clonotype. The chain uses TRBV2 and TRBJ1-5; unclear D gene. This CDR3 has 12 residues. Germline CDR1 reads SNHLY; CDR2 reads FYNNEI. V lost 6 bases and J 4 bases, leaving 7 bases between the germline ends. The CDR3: CASRQNNQPQHF. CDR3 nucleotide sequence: TGTGCCAGCAGACAGAATAATCAGCCCCAGCATTTT.

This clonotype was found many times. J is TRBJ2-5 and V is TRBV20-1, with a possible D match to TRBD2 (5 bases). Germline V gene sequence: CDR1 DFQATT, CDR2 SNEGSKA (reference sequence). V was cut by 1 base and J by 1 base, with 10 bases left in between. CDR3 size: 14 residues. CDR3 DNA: TGCAGTGCTAGAGCGGGGTCCTTCCAAGAGACCCAGTACTTC. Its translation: CSARAGSFQETQYF.

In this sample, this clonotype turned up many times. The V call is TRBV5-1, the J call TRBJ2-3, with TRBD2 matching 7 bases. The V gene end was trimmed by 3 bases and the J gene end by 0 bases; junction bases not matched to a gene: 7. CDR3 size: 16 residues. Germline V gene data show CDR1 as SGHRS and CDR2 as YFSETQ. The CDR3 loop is CASSYQSSGSTDTQYF. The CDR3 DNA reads TGCGCCAGCAGCTATCAGTCTAGCGGAAGCACAGATACGCAGTATTTT.

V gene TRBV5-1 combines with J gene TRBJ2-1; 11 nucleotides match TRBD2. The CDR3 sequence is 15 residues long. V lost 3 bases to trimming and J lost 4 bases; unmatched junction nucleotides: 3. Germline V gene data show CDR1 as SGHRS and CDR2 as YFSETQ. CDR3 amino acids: CASSWGLADYNEQFF. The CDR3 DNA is TGCGCCAGCAGCTGGGGACTAGCGGATTACAATGAGCAGTTCTTC. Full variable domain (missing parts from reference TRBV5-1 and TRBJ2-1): KAGVTQTPRYLIKTRGQQVTLSCSPISGHRSVSWYQQTPGQGLQFLFEYFSETQRNKGNFPGRFSGRQFSNSRSEMNVSTLELGDSALYLCASSWGLADYNEQFFGPGTRLTVL.

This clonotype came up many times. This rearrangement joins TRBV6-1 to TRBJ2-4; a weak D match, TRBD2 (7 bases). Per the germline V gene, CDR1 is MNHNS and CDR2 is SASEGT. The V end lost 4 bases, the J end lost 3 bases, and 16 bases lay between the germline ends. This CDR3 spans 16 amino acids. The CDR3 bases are TGTGCCAGCAGTGGGGGCTGGGGAGGGGGCAAAAACATTCAGTACTTC. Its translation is CASSGGWGGGKNIQYF.

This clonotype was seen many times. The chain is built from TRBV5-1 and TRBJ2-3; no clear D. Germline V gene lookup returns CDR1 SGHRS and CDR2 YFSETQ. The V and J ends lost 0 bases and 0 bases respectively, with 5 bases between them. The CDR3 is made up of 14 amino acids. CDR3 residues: CASSLGASTDTQYF. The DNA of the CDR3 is TGCGCCAGCAGCTTGGGGGCTAGCACAGATACGCAGTATTTT.

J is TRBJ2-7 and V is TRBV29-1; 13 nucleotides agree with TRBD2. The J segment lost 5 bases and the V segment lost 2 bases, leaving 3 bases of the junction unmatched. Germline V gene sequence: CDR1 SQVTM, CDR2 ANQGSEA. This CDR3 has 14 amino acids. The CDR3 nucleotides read TGCAGCGTTGAACGGACTAGCGGGAGAGACGAGCAGTACTTC. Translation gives CSVERTSGRDEQYF.

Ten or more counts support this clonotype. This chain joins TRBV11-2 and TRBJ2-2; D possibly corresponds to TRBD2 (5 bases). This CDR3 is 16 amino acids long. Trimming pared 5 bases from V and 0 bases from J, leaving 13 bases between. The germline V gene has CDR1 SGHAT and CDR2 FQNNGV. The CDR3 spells CASSPMRGTNTGELFF. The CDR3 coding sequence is TGTGCCAGCAGCCCGATGAGAGGGACGAACACCGGGGAGCTGTTTTTT.

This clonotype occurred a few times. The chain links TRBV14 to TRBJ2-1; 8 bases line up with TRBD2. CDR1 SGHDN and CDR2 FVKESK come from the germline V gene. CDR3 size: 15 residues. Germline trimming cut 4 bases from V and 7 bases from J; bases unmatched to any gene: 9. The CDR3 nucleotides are TGTGCCAGCAGCCTCTGGACTAGCCCGGGTAATGAGCAGTTCTTC. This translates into CASSLWTSPGNEQFF. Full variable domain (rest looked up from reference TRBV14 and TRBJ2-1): EAGVTQFPSHSVIEKGQTVTLRCDPISGHDNLYWYRRVMGKEIKFLLHFVKESKQDESGMPNNRFLAERTGGTYSTLKVQPAELEDSGVYFCASSLWTSPGNEQFFGPGTRLTVL.

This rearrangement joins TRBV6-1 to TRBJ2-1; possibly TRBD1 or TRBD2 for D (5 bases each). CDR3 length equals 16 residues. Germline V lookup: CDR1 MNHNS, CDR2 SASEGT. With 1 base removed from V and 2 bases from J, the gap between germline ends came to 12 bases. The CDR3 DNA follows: TGTGCCAGCAGTGAAGATTCGGGACGGGCCTACAATGAGCAGTTCTTC. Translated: CASSEDSGRAYNEQFF.

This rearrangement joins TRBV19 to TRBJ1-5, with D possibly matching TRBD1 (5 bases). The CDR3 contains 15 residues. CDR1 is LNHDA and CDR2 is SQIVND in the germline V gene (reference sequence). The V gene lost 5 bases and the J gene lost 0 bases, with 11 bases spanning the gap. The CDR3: CASSPGTYSNQPQHF. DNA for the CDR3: TGTGCCAGTAGTCCCGGGACTTATAGCAATCAGCCCCAGCATTTT.

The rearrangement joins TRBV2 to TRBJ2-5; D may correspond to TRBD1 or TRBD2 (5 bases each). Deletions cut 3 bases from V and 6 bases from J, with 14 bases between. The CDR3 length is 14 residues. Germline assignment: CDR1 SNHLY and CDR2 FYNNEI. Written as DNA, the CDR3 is TGTGCCAGCAGTGAGGGGGACGGTGGAAAGACCCAGTACTTC. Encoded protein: CASSEGDGGKTQYF.

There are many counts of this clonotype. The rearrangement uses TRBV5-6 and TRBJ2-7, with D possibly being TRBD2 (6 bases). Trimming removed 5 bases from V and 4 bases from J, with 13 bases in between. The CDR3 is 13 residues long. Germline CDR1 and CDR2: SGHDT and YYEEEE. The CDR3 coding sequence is TGTGCCAGCAGAACCGAGGGAGGTTACGAGCAGTACGTC. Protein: CASRTEGGYEQYV.

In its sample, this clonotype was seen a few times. The CDR3, as DNA: TGTGCCAGCTCACCGAGGACAGGGAGCACTGAAGCTTTCTTT. Its translation: CASSPRTGSTEAFF. The chain employs TRBV18 and TRBJ1-1; TRBD1 matches at 8 bases. CDR3 size: 14 residues. V was pared by 3 bases and J by 4 bases, with 4 bases of the junction left unmatched. Germline V lookup: CDR1 KGHSH, CDR2 LQKENI.

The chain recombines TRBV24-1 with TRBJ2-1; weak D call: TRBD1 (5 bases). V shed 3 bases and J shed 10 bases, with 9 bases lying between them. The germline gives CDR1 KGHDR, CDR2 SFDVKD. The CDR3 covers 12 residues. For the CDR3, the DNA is TGTGCCACCAGTGATAGGGGTTTCGAGCAGTTCTTC. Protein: CATSDRGFEQFF.

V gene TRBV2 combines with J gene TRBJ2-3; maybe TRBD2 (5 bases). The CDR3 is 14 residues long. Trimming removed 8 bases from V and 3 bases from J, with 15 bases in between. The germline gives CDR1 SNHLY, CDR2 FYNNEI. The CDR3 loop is CASELGLETDTQYF. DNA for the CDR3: TGTGCCAGCGAACTAGGGCTAGAGACAGATACGCAGTATTTT.

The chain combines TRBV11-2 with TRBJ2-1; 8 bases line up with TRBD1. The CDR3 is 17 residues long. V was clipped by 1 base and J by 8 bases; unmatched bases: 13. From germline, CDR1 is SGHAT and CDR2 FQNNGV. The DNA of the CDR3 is TGTGCCAGCAGCTTAGTTACAGGGGGGCCAGCTGCGTATGAGCAGTTCTTC. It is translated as CASSLVTGGPAAYEQFF.

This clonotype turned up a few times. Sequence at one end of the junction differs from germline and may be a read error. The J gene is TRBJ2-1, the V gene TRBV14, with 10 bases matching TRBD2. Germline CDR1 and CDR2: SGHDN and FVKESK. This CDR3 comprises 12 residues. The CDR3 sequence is CASSQSGGAFIF. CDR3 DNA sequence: TGTGCCAGCAGCCAGAGCGGGGGGGCTTTTATCTTC.

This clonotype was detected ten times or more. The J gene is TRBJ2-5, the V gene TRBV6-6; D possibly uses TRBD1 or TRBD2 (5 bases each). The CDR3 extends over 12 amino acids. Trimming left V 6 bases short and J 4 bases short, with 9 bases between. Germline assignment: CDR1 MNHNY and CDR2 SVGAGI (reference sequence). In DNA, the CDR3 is TGTGCCAGCAGGGGGACCCGAGAGACCCAGTACTTC. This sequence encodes CASRGTRETQYF.